The 20 T cell receptor beta chains listed next were all sequenced from one sample in a study of CD8+CD57+ T cells in acquired aplastic anemia. CDR3 and TCR beta VDJ profiling relied on a genomic DNA template. TCRdb itself ran the reads through MiXCR, one entry per CDR3 protein. The sample lists about 270,000 distinct CDR3 sequences; 55% to 65% were seen once. Sequencing was done on a sample of sorted CD4+, CD8+, or CD8+CD57+ T cells (not recorded which) from PBMCs. Receptors were obtained from a human donor with severe aplastic anemia or a healthy control (not recorded which).

This clonotype was recorded a few times. J is TRBJ2-7 and V is TRBV19; 12 bases fit TRBD2. Germline V gene lookup returns CDR1 LNHDA and CDR2 SQIVND (reference sequence). Unmatched junction bases numbered 3, after V lost 3 bases and J lost 6 bases. CDR3 length equals 14 residues. The CDR3 is CASSIASGGAEQYF. In DNA, the CDR3 is TGTGCCAGTAGTATCGCTAGCGGGGGGGCCGAGCAGTACTTC.

This clonotype was counted between two and nine times. V gene TRBV12-5 combines with J gene TRBJ2-1, with a possible D match to TRBD1 (5 bases). The CDR3 runs 20 residues. The germline CDR1 and CDR2 sequences are LGHNT and FRNRAP. The V gene lost 1 base and the J gene lost 0 bases, with 22 bases spanning the gap. The DNA for the CDR3 is TGTGCTAGTGGTTTGGGACCCAAGGGGATGGGCCAGAGCTCCTACAATGAGCAGTTCTTC. It translates to CASGLGPKGMGQSSYNEQFF.

The gene calls are TRBV7-2 and TRBJ2-7; 7 nucleotides match TRBD2. V trimming: 5 bases; J trimming: 3 bases; junction bases outside the gene matches: 1. The CDR3 consists of 12 residues. Germline lookup yields CDR1 SGHTA and CDR2 FQGNSA. The CDR3 region is CASSGGVYEQYF. In DNA, the CDR3 is TGTGCCAGCAGCGGGGGGGTCTACGAGCAGTACTTC.

J is TRBJ1-4 and V is TRBV5-1; 7 nucleotides agree with TRBD1. Per germline, CDR1 SGHRS and CDR2 YFSETQ. V shed 4 bases and J 4 bases; nucleotides not matched to a gene: 7. The CDR3 loop spans 15 amino acids. The chain's CDR3 is CASSPGQAFNEKLFF. The DNA for the CDR3 is TGCGCCAGCAGCCCCGGACAGGCGTTTAATGAAAAACTGTTTTTT.

The gene calls are TRBV2 and TRBJ2-3; D remains unclear. CDR3 size: 12 residues. The V gene lost 7 bases and the J gene lost 4 bases, with 9 bases spanning the gap. CDR1 is SNHLY, CDR2 FYNNEI, per germline. The CDR3 reads CASKGPADTQYF. The CDR3 DNA reads as TGTGCCAGCAAAGGGCCCGCAGATACGCAGTATTTT.

J is TRBJ2-1 and V is TRBV15; the match to TRBD1 covers 9 bases. V shed 3 bases, J shed 8 bases, and the junction held 8 bases outside the gene matches. The CDR3 consists of 15 residues. The germline V gene has CDR1 LNHNV and CDR2 YYDKDF (reference sequence). The CDR3 region has the DNA TGTGCCACCAGCAGCCGGGACAGGGAGAGCGATGAGCAGTTCTTC. It encodes CATSSRDRESDEQFF.

The chain joins TRBV7-9 to TRBJ2-1; 10 bases fit TRBD2. The CDR3 consists of 15 residues. Germline assignment: CDR1 SEHNR and CDR2 FQNEAQ (reference sequence). Trimming cost V 5 bases and J 5 bases; bases outside gene matches: 6. CDR3 loop: CASSPGSGGDNEQFF. For the CDR3, the DNA is TGTGCCAGCAGCCCGGGCAGCGGGGGGGACAATGAGCAGTTCTTC.

Only a few counts were recorded for this clonotype. The CDR3 loop is CASSFARVNSPLHF. DNA for the CDR3: TGTGCCAGCAGCTTCGCCAGGGTCAATTCACCCCTCCACTTT. The rearrangement links TRBV7-3 to TRBJ1-6, with D perhaps TRBD1 (5 bases). The CDR3 runs to 14 residues. V lost 3 bases to trimming and J lost 7 bases, with 10 bases between them. CDR1 SGHTA and CDR2 FQGTGA come from the germline V gene.

This clonotype was counted between two and nine times. The V call is TRBV7-9, the J call TRBJ1-2; 9 bases fit TRBD1. V was clipped by 5 bases and J by 1 base; unmatched bases: 5. The CDR3 is 15 residues long. Germline loops: CDR1 SEHNR, CDR2 FQNEAQ (reference sequence). This chain's CDR3 is CASSGGTGNNYGYTF. The CDR3 coding sequence is TGTGCCAGCAGCGGAGGGACAGGGAATAACTATGGCTACACCTTC.

Of note for this clonotype: A much larger clone differs by one base, so this may be a read error. This chain links TRBV6-6 with TRBJ1-1; no clear D. The germline CDR1 and CDR2 sequences are MNHNY and SVGAGI (reference sequence). The CDR3 contains 11 residues. Trimming stripped 6 bases from V and 5 bases from J, with 7 bases between. CDR3 coding DNA: TGTGCCAGCAGGGAGAGGACTGAAGCTTTCTTT. The encoded protein is CASRERTEAFF.

The chain has TRBV20-1 and TRBJ2-2; the D is unclear. Per germline, CDR1 DFQATT and CDR2 SNEGSKA (reference sequence). This CDR3 is built from 13 residues. V was cut by 0 bases and J by 7 bases, with 9 bases left in between. The CDR3 loop is CSARETLNGELFF. CDR3 bases: TGCAGTGCTAGAGAAACCCTGAACGGGGAGCTGTTTTTT.

To note about this clonotype: Germline and junction disagree at one end, which may indicate a read error. The chain combines TRBV14 with TRBJ1-3, with D hard to call. Germline V gives CDR1 SGHDN, CDR2 FVKESK. This CDR3 comprises 14 residues. CDR3 sequence: CASSRSSEGLVASF. The CDR3 bases are TGTGCCAGCAGCCGATCCAGTGAGGGATTAGTAGCGTCGTTT.

This clonotype is a singleton in its sample. One junction end does not reproduce the germline sequence, and a read error may be involved. The V and J genes are TRBV20-1 and TRBJ1-2, with D possibly TRBD1 on 5 matching bases. The germline CDR1 and CDR2 sequences are DFQATT and SNEGSKA (reference sequence). There are 12 residues in the CDR3. The CDR3 DNA reads as TGCAGTGCTAGCCCTGGGGGTGGTGGCTACATCTTC. Encoded protein: CSASPGGGGYIF.

The chain carries TRBV2 and TRBJ1-1; no firm D call. Germline V gene data show CDR1 as SNHLY and CDR2 as FYNNEI. The ends were cut back, 6 bases at V and 4 bases at J, with 3 bases in the middle. This CDR3 is 10 amino acids long. The CDR3 DNA reads as TGTGCCAGCAGGGGCACTGAAGCTTTCTTT. Amino acid sequence: CASRGTEAFF. Combining the CDR3 with reference TRBV2 and TRBJ1-1 gives the whole variable domain EPEVTQTPSHQVTQMGQEVILRCVPISNHLYFYWYRQILGQKVEFLVSFYNNEISEKSEIFDDQFSVERPDGSNFTLKIRSTKLEDSAMYFCASRGTEAFFGQGTRLTVV.

The rearrangement joins TRBV7-8 to TRBJ1-6, with 8 bases aligning to TRBD1. There are 14 residues in the CDR3. Per the germline V gene, CDR1 is SGHVS and CDR2 is FQNEAQ. V shed 5 bases, J shed 9 bases, and the junction held 6 bases outside the gene matches. The CDR3 region is CASSRTGNVSPLHF. CDR3 nucleotide sequence: TGTGCCAGCAGCCGGACAGGGAATGTTTCACCCCTCCACTTT.

This clonotype has only a few counts. The junction and the germline gene differ at one end; a read error may be behind it. CDR3 nucleotides: TGTGCCAGCAGGACGAACGCTGAAGCTTTCTTT. Its protein is CASRTNAEAFF. The rearrangement links TRBV6-5 to TRBJ1-1, with unresolved D. CDR3 size: 11 residues. The germline CDR1 and CDR2 sequences are MNHEY and SVGAGI.

This clonotype was counted a single time. This rearrangement joins TRBV7-9 to TRBJ1-2, with 8 bases identical to TRBD1. The CDR3 length is 13 residues. Germline assignment: CDR1 SEHNR and CDR2 FQNEAQ (reference sequence). V was pared by 6 bases and J by 2 bases, with 2 bases of the junction left unmatched. DNA of the CDR3: TGTGCCAGCAGGGGACAGGCCAACTATGGCTACACCTTC. It codes for CASRGQANYGYTF.

This chain links TRBV29-1 with TRBJ1-1, with 8 bases aligning to TRBD1. J was trimmed by 0 bases and V by 6 bases; bases with no gene match: 3. The CDR3 runs to 13 residues. Per the germline V gene, CDR1 is SQVTM and CDR2 is ANQGSEA. DNA for the CDR3: TGCAGCGTCGGGACAGGAATGAACACTGAAGCTTTCTTT. This encodes CSVGTGMNTEAFF.

This clonotype was seen a handful of times. The gene calls are TRBV20-1 and TRBJ2-7; no clear D. Between the trimmed V and J ends, which lost 0 bases and 1 base, there was a span of 10 bases. The CDR3 spans 14 residues. Germline-derived CDR1 and CDR2 are DFQATT and SNEGSKA (reference sequence). The CDR3 DNA is TGCAGTGCTAGAGATATCGGACCATCCTACGAGCAGTACTTC. Protein: CSARDIGPSYEQYF.

This sequence joins TRBV7-9 and TRBJ2-5; D uncertain. This CDR3 has 14 amino acids. The germline CDR1 and CDR2 sequences are SEHNR and FQNEAQ (reference sequence). The V and J ends lost 5 bases and 4 bases respectively, with 14 bases between them. The CDR3 loop is CASSRSSGVETQYF. Written as DNA, the CDR3 is TGTGCCAGCAGCCGATCTAGTGGCGTAGAGACCCAGTACTTC.